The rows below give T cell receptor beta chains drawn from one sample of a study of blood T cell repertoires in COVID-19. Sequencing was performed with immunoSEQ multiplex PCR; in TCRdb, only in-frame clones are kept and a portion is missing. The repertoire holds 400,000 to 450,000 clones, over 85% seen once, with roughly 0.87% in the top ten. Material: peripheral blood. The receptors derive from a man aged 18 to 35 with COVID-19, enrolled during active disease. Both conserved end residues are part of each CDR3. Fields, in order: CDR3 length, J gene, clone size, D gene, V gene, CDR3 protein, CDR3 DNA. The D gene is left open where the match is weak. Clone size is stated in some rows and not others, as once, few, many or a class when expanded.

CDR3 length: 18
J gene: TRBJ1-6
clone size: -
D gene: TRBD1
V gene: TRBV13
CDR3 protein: CASSSSRDSSSYNSPLHF
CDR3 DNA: TGTGCCAGCAGCTCTAGCAGGGACAGTAGCTCCTATAATTCACCCCTCCACTTT

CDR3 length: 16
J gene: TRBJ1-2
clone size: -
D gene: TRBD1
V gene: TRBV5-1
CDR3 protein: CASSLGVRDSAYGYTF
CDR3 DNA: TGCGCCAGCAGCTTGGGCGTCCGGGACAGTGCATATGGCTACACCTTC

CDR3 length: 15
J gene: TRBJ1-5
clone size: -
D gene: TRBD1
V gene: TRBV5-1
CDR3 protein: CASSLEGGPGQPQHF
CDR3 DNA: TGCGCCAGCAGCTTGGAAGGGGGCCCAGGTCAGCCCCAGCATTTT

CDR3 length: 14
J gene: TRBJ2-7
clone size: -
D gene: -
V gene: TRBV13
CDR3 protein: CASSPPLSPYEQYF
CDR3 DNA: TGTGCCAGCAGCCCTCCACTATCCCCCTACGAGCAGTACTTC

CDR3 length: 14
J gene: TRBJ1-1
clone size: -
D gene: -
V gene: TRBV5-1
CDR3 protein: CASSPGPAVPEAFF
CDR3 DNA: TGCGCCAGCAGTCCCGGGCCAGCGGTGCCGGAAGCTTTCTTT

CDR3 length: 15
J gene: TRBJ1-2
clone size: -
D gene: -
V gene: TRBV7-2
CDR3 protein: CASSPSGGSNYGYTF
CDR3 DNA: TGTGCCAGCAGTCCAAGTGGGGGCTCGAACTATGGCTACACCTTC

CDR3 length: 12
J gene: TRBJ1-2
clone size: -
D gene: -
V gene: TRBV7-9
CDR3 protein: CASSPGFDGYTF
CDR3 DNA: TGTGCCAGCAGCCCAGGGTTCGATGGCTACACCTTC

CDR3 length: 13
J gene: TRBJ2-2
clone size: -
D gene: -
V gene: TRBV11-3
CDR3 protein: CASSQKNTGELFF
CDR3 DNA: TGTGCCAGCAGCCAGAAGAACACCGGGGAGCTGTTTTTT

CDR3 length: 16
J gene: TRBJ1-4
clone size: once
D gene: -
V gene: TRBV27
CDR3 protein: CASSTSRPFTNEKLFF
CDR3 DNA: -

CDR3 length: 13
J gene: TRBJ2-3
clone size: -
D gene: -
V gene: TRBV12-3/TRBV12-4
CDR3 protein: CASRPSGTDTQYF
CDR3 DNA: TGTGCCAGCAGACCCTCAGGCACAGATACGCAGTATTTT

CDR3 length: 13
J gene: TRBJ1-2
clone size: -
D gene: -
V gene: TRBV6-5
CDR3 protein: CASRDPVGGRYTF
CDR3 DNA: TGTGCCAGCAGGGACCCCGTGGGAGGCCGCTACACCTTC

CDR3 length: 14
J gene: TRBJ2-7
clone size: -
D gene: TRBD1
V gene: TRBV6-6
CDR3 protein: CASRLDRASYEQYF
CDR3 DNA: TGTGCCAGCAGATTGGACAGGGCTAGCTACGAGCAGTACTTC

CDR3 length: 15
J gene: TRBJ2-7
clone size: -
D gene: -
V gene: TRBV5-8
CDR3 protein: CASSLVRAGSYEQYF
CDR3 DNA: TGTGCCAGCAGCTTGGTCAGGGCAGGGTCCTACGAGCAGTACTTC

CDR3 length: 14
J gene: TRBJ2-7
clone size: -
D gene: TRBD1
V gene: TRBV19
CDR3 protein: CASSTGQGAYEQYF
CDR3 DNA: TGTGCCAGTAGTACCGGACAGGGGGCCTACGAGCAGTACTTC

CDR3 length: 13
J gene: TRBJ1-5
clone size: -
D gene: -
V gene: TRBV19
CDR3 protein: CASSTGGNQPQHF
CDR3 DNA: TGTGCCAGTAGTACAGGGGGCAATCAGCCCCAGCATTTT

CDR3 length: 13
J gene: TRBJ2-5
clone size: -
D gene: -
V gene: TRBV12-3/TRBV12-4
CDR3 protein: CASRRTYKETQYF
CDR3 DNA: TGTGCCAGCAGGAGGACTTACAAAGAGACCCAGTACTTC

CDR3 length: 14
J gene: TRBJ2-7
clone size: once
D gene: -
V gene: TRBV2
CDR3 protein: CASIRQPPSYEQYF
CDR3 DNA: TGTGCCAGCATAAGACAGCCTCCCTCCTACGAGCAGTACTTC

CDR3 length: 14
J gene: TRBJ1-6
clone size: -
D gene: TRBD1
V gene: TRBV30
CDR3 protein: CAWSRQGRNSPLHF
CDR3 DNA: TGTGCCTGGAGTCGACAGGGGAGAAATTCACCCCTCCACTTT

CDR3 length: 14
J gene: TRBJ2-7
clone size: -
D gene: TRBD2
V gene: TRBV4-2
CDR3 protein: CASSRTIAGVEQYF
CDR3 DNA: TGTGCCAGCAGCCGAACTATAGCGGGAGTTGAGCAGTACTTC

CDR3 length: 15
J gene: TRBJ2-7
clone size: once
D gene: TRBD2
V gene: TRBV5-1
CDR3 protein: CASSLAAGGSGEQYF
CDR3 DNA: TGCGCCAGCAGCTTAGCAGCGGGAGGGTCTGGGGAGCAGTACTTC

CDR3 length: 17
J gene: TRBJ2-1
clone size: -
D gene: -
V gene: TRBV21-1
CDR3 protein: CASSADPGLAGDYEQFF
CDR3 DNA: TGTGCCAGCAGCGCCGACCCCGGACTAGCGGGAGATTATGAGCAGTTCTTC

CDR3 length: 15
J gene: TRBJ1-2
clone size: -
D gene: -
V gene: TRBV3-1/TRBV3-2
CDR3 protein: CASSQQGSRNYGYTF
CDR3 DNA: TGTGCCAGCAGCCAACAGGGATCTCGAAACTATGGCTACACCTTC

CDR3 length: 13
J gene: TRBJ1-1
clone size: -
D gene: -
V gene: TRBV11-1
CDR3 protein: CASSLAESTEAFF
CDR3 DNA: TGTGCCAGCAGCTTAGCGGAGAGCACTGAAGCTTTCTTT

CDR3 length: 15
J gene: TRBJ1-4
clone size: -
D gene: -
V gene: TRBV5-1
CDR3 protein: CASSGERQAGEKLFF
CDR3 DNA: TGCGCCAGCAGCGGTGAGAGACAAGCAGGTGAAAAACTGTTTTTT

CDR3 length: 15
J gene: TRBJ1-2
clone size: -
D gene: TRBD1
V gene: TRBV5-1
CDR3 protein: CASSYGTGRTYGYTF
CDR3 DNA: TGCGCCAGCAGCTACGGGACAGGGAGAACCTATGGCTACACCTTC

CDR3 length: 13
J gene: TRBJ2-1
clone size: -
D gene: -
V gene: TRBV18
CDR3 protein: CASSQNRDNEQFF
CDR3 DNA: TGTGCCAGCTCACAGAACAGGGACAATGAGCAGTTCTTC

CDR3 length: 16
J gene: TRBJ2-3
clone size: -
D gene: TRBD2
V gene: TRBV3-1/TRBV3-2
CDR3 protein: CASGNSGRGLTDTQYF
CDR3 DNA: TGTGCCAGCGGTAATAGCGGGAGAGGTTTGACAGATACGCAGTATTTT

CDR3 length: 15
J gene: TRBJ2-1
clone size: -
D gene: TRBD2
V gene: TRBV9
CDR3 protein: CASSMTTSTYNEQFF
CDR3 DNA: TGTGCCAGCAGCATGACGACTAGCACCTACAATGAGCAGTTCTTC

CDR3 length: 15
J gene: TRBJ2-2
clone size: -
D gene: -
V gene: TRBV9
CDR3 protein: CASSFFEENTGELFF
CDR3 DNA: TGTGCCAGCAGCTTCTTTGAGGAGAACACCGGGGAGCTGTTTTTT